This TCR beta chain stems from a study of shared clonotypes between healthy human individuals. Study-wide context: Every donor yielded three CD4 naive, three CD4 memory, two CD8 naive and one CD8 memory plate.

Germline CDR1 is SQVTM and CDR2 is ANQGSEA. V was cut by 0 bases and J by 0 bases, with 8 bases left in between. There are 15 residues in the CDR3. Worth noting for this clone: As yet, its antigen is unknown.

CD45RO negativity and positive selection for CCR7 defined naive CD8 cells, a population that excluded terminally differentiated effector memory CD45RA+ cells. Broader study findings: Several donors held around 5% of naive CD4 clonotypes in common. Measured sharing among donors was expected to vary with sequencing depth. Larger richness was generally estimated for naive than memory subsets.

Data came from immunoSEQ multiplex PCR; TCRdb stores just in-frame clones and leaves some out. The table has roughly 2 million clones, around 96% seen once. The TCR originated in a man aged 18-30 years in good health. The chain joins TRBV29-1 to TRBJ2-2; D gene unclear. The sequencing input was naive CD8+ T cells sorted from blood. CDR3 residues: CSVEDPGANTGELFF. Written as DNA, the CDR3 is TGCAGCGTTGAAGATCCAGGTGCGAACACCGGGGAGCTGTTTTTT.